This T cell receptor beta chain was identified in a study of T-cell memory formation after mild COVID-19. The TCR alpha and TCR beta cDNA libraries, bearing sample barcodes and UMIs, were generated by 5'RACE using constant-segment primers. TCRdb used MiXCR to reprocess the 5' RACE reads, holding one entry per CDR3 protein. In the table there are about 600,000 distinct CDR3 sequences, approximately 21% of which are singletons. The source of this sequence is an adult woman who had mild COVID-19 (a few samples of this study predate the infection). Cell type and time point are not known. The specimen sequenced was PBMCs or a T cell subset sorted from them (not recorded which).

As DNA, the CDR3 is TGCGCCAGCAGGGCCGGGACCGCAATACGGCGCACTGAAGCTTTCTTT. Its translation is CASRAGTAIRRTEAFF. The V call is TRBV5-1, the J call TRBJ1-1; possibly TRBD1 for D (5 bases). The length of the CDR3 is 16 residues. V gave up 5 bases and J gave up 4 bases, with 21 bases separating them. Germline V lookup: CDR1 SGHRS, CDR2 YFSETQ. Full variable domain (rest looked up from reference TRBV5-1 and TRBJ1-1): KAGVTQTPRYLIKTRGQQVTLSCSPISGHRSVSWYQQTPGQGLQFLFEYFSETQRNKGNFPGRFSGRQFSNSRSEMNVSTLELGDSALYLCASRAGTAIRRTEAFFGQGTRLTVV.